This T cell receptor (beta chain) was documented in a study of technical replicates of blood from a few donors. Assay used: immunoSEQ multiplex PCR; TCRdb lists only in-frame clones, some missing. The sample yields more than 70,000 clones, 93% seen once. The sample comprised T cells isolated from PBMCs. This TCR was recovered from a human donor in good health.

This chain's CDR3 is CASSSGQDGNYGYTF. The CDR3 region has the DNA TGTGCCAGCAGCTCCGGACAGGATGGTAACTATGGCTACACCTTC. The V call is TRBV5-4, the J call TRBJ1-2, with 7 nucleotides matching TRBD1. The CDR3 sequence is 15 residues long. The junction had 6 bases not matched to a gene; V was cut back by 3 bases and J by 1 base. Germline assignment: CDR1 SGHNT and CDR2 YYREEE (reference sequence).